A single sample is the source of the 3 T cell receptor beta chains below, sequenced in a study of T cells in Graves' hyperthyroidism and ophthalmopathy. Regions amplified from RNA transcripts were the TCR beta CDR3 regions. A first-round RT-PCR of the TCR CDR3 used the HTBI primer set. TCRdb independently ran MiXCR on the multiplex PCR reads; one entry per CDR3 protein. This sample has hundreds of thousands of distinct CDR3 sequences; about 14% occur once, and the top ten carry 10% to 13%. Sequencing used blood. The receptors stem from a woman younger than 35 with Graves' hyperthyroidism.

In regard to this clonotype: The junction differs from germline at one of its ends, possibly a read error. The genes are TRBV29-1 and TRBJ2-7; TRBD1 matches at 7 bases. This CDR3 has 12 amino acids. Germline V gene lookup returns CDR1 SQVTM and CDR2 ANQGSEA. The CDR3 bases are TGCAACGTTGAAGAGACAGGGCCCCAGCAGTACTTC. The encoded protein is CNVEETGPQQYF.

This clonotype was seen at least ten times. CDR3 nucleotides: TGTGCCAGCAGCCTAACCGGGACAGGGGGTAGCGAGCAGTACTTC. It codes for CASSLTGTGGSEQYF. The rearrangement joins TRBV3-1 to TRBJ2-7, with TRBD1 matching 11 bases. This CDR3 is 15 amino acids long. Trimming cost V 4 bases and J 6 bases; bases outside gene matches: 8. Germline V gene lookup returns CDR1 LGHDT and CDR2 YNNKEL (reference sequence).

The chain combines TRBV4-1 with TRBJ1-5; D remains unclear. Trimming removed 0 bases from V and 5 bases from J, with 8 bases in between. CDR3 length: 14 amino acids. Germline CDR1 reads MGHRA; CDR2 reads YSYEKL. DNA of the CDR3: TGCGCCAGCAGCCAAGATTCCGGGGATCAGCCCCAGCATTTT. Its translation: CASSQDSGDQPQHF.